This T cell receptor beta chain was sequenced in a study of cytomegalovirus exposure and HLA in healthy donors. Study-level background: Researchers found that about four fifths of fewer than 450 genotyped donors fell within the Caucasian-associated ancestry cluster. Whole-study results and caveats: Sequencing probably produced one cluster of sequence variants that were highly shared.

In regard to this clone: Its antigen is as yet unknown.

Germline CDR1 reads SGHVS; CDR2 reads FQNEAQ. This CDR3 spans 15 amino acids. Trimming took off 4 bases at V and 2 bases at J, with 14 bases between the two ends. PCR used 60 Vbeta primers and 13 Jbeta primers. Per the authors' pipeline: Later reanalysis found 70 million to 95 million unique TCR beta chains, 10 million to 14 million of them shared. TCRdb's copy holds only in-frame clones and misses some; the assay was immunoSEQ multiplex PCR. The V and J calls and clone size were taken over from that table, and D and trimming were inferred from the DNA. The sample includes roughly 34,000 clones, about 70% of them seen just once.

Sequencing was carried out using PBMCs. This receptor was identified in a man in his forties in good health and CMV-seropositive. The chain employs TRBV7-8 and TRBJ1-1, with D maybe TRBD1 (6 bases). CDR3 coding DNA: TGTGCCAGCAGCTCCGTGGGCAGGGGAAACACTGAAGCTTTCTTT. Protein product: CASSSVGRGNTEAFF.